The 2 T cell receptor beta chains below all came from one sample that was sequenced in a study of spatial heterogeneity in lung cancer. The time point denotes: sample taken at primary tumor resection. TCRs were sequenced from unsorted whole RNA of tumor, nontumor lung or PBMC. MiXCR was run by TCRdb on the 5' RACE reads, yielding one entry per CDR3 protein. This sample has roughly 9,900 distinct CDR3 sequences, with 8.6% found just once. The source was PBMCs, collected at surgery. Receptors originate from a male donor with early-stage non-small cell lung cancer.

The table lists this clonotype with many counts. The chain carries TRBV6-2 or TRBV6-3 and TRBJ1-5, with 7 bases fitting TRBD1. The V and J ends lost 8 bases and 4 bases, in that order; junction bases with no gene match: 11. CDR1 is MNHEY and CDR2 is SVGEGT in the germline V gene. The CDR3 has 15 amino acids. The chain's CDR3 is CASGNQGVVNQPQHF. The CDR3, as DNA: TGTGCCAGCGGTAACCAGGGGGTCGTTAATCAGCCCCAGCATTTT.

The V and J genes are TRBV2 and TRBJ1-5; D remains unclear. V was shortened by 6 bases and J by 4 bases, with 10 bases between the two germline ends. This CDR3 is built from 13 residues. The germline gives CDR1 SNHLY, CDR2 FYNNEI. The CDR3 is CASSVPGNQPQHF. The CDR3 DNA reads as TGTGCCAGCAGCGTCCCGGGGAATCAGCCCCAGCATTTT.